This TCR beta chain was retrieved from a study of shared clonotypes between healthy human individuals. Study-wide findings and caveats: It was the few donors that limited the genetic and exposure-history diversity represented. Clonotypes that were shared across a handful of donors made up around 4.6% of naive CD4 clonotypes.

Germline V CDR1 and CDR2: GTSNPN, SVGIG (reference sequence). V dropped 0 bases and J dropped 4; count of bases not matched to a gene: 6. This CDR3 contains 15 residues. As concerns this clone: Its antigen is undetermined.

Terminally differentiated effector memory CD45RA+ cells were excluded from the naive CD8 cells, which were CD45RO-negative and positively selected for CCR7. The data were produced by immunoSEQ multiplex PCR, yet TCRdb's version contains in-frame clones alone and is incomplete. The data show under 2,000,000 clones, less than 95% seen once. The sequenced sample was naive CD8+ T cells sorted from blood. The sequence was obtained from a man aged 18 to 30 in good health. The gene calls are TRBV30 and TRBJ1-2, with 9 nucleotides matching TRBD1. The CDR3 sequence is CAWSVTGGSLYGYTF. The CDR3 bases are TGTGCCTGGAGTGTGACAGGGGGTTCTCTCTATGGCTACACCTTC.